Shown below are 10 T cell receptor beta chains from a single sample sequenced in a study of patients and donors after allogeneic stem cell transplantation. Via MiXCR, TCRdb re-called the RT-PCR reads, giving one row per CDR3 protein. Of roughly 960,000 distinct CDR3 sequences in the sample, over 15% were seen once. Specimen: blood, either unsorted or a sorted T cell fraction (not recorded which). Receptor source: a human donor who was either an allogeneic HSCT recipient or a stem cell or donor lymphocyte infusion donor (not recorded which). It is not recorded whose cells these are; they may come from a transplant donor.

The rearrangement uses TRBV11-2 and TRBJ1-2; D might be TRBD1 (6 bases). V was clipped by 2 bases and J by 3 bases, with 16 bases between them. Germline V lookup: CDR1 SGHAT, CDR2 FQNNGV. The CDR3 sequence is 16 residues long. The CDR3 bases are TGTGCCAGCAGCTTACTAAGGCGGGGGCGCTACTATGGCTACACCTTC. It translates to CASSLLRRGRYYGYTF. Full variable domain (outside the CDR3, taken from reference TRBV11-2 and TRBJ1-2): EAGVAQSPRYKIIEKRQSVAFWCNPISGHATLYWYQQILGQGPKLLIQFQNNGVVDDSQLPKDRFSAERLKGVDSTLKIQPAKLEDSAVYLCASSLLRRGRYYGYTFGSGTRLTVV.

Written as DNA, the CDR3 is TGTGCCAGCAGCGTTTCGGATCCTAGCGGGGGGTTGATGGATACGCAGTATTTT. Its protein product is CASSVSDPSGGLMDTQYF. The chain links TRBV9 to TRBJ2-3, with TRBD2 matching 11 bases. CDR1 is SGDLS, CDR2 YYNGEE, per germline. The CDR3 runs 18 residues. V shed 2 bases, J shed 6 bases, and the junction held 14 bases outside the gene matches.

The J gene is TRBJ2-2, the V gene TRBV18; perhaps TRBD1 as D (5 bases). V was pared by 1 base and J by 0 bases, with 9 bases between. The germline V gene has CDR1 KGHSH and CDR2 LQKENI. The CDR3 length is 16 residues. The CDR3 region has the DNA TGTGCCAGCTCACCACGAGACAGCTCGAACACCGGGGAGCTGTTTTTT. This encodes CASSPRDSSNTGELFF.

The chain combines TRBV24-1 with TRBJ1-2, with TRBD1 matching 8 bases. J lost 8 bases, V lost 4 bases, and 11 bases had no gene match. Germline-derived CDR1 and CDR2 are KGHDR and SFDVKD. The CDR3 totals 15 residues. The CDR3 DNA is TGTGCCACCAGTGACGGACAGGGTGCAAGTCGCGGCTACACCTTC. Translated: CATSDGQGASRGYTF.

This clonotype was found a few times. The J gene is TRBJ2-1, the V gene TRBV15; D is perhaps TRBD1 (6 bases). CDR3 length equals 17 residues. In germline, CDR1 is LNHNV, CDR2 YYDKDF (reference sequence). V shed 3 bases and J shed 6 bases, with 21 bases lying between them. CDR3 nucleotide sequence: TGTGCCACCAGCAGGGAGCGGACAGATCAAATGTTCAATGAGCAGTTCTTC. Translation: CATSRERTDQMFNEQFF.

This clonotype was detected many times. This rearrangement joins TRBV12-3 or TRBV12-4 to TRBJ1-1; possible D gene TRBD1, 5 bases. Trimming left V 7 bases short and J 1 base short, with 10 bases between. This CDR3 has 13 amino acids. CDR3 region: CASNVGGNTEAFF. DNA for the CDR3: TGTGCCAGCAACGTTGGGGGGAACACTGAAGCTTTCTTT.

V is TRBV5-1 and J is TRBJ2-7; 11 nucleotides match TRBD1. V shed 4 bases and J 3 bases; nucleotides not matched to a gene: 6. Germline V gives CDR1 SGHRS, CDR2 YFSETQ. This CDR3 is 15 amino acids long. The DNA of the CDR3 is TGCGCCAGCAGCCCCCGAGGGACAGGGGGCTACGAGCAGTACTTC. Protein sequence: CASSPRGTGGYEQYF. Full variable domain (remainder filled in from reference TRBV5-1 and TRBJ2-7): KAGVTQTPRYLIKTRGQQVTLSCSPISGHRSVSWYQQTPGQGLQFLFEYFSETQRNKGNFPGRFSGRQFSNSRSEMNVSTLELGDSALYLCASSPRGTGGYEQYFGPGTRLTVT.

This clonotype has at least ten counts. The chain has TRBV12-3 or TRBV12-4 and TRBJ1-4, with TRBD1 matching 7 bases. The length of the CDR3 is 13 residues. V shed 5 bases and J 8 bases; nucleotides not matched to a gene: 5. The CDR3 sequence is CASSGGQREKLFF. The CDR3 region has the DNA TGTGCCAGCAGTGGGGGACAGCGGGAAAAACTGTTTTTT.

This clonotype was detected only a few times. As DNA, the CDR3 is TGTGCCAGCAGTCGGCGACTAGCGGCTTACAATGAGCAGTTCTTC. As protein: CASSRRLAAYNEQFF. This chain joins TRBV12-3 or TRBV12-4 and TRBJ2-1; 9 nucleotides match TRBD2. This CDR3 has 15 residues. V trimming: 5 bases; J trimming: 4 bases; junction bases outside the gene matches: 6.

The chain joins TRBV27 to TRBJ2-7, with 8 bases matching TRBD2. Germline CDR1 reads MNHEY; CDR2 reads SMNVEV (reference sequence). The CDR3 spans 20 residues. The trim removed 5 bases at V and 0 bases at J, leaving 21 bases unmatched. DNA of the CDR3: TGTGCCAGCAGTCCCGGCCAAGGGTCGAGCGGGGGATATCGCTCCTACGAGCAGTACTTC. It translates to CASSPGQGSSGGYRSYEQYF.